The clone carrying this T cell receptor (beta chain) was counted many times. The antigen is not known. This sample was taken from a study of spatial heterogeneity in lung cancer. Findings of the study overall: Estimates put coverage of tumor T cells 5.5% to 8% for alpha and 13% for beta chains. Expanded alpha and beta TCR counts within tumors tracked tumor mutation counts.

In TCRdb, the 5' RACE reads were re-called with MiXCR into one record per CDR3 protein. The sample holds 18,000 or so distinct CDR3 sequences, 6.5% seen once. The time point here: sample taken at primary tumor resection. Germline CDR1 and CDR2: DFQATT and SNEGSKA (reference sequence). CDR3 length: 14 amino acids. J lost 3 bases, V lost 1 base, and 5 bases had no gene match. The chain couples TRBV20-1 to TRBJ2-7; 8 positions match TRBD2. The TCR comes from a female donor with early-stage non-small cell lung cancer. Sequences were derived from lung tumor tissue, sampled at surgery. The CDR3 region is CSARVAGGVYEQYF. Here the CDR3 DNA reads TGCAGTGCTAGAGTCGCGGGAGGTGTCTACGAGCAGTACTTC.